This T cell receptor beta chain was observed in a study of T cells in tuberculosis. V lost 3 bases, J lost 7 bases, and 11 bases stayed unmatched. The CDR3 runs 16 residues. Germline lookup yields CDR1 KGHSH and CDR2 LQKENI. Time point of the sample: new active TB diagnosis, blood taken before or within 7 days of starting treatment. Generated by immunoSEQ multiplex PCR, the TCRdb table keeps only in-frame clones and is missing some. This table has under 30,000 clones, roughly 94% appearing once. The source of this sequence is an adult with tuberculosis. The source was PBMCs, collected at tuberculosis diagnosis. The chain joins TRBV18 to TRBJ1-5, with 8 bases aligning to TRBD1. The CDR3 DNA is TGTGCCAGCTCACCCCGACAGGGGAGCGAGGGGCAGCCCCAGCATTTT. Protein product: CASSPRQGSEGQPQHF. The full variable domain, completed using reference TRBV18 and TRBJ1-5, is NAGVMQNPRHLVRRRGQEARLRCSPMKGHSHVYWYRQLPEEGLKFMVYLQKENIIDESGMPKERFSAEFPKEGPSILRIQQVVRGDSAAYFCASSPRQGSEGQPQHFGDGTRLSIL.